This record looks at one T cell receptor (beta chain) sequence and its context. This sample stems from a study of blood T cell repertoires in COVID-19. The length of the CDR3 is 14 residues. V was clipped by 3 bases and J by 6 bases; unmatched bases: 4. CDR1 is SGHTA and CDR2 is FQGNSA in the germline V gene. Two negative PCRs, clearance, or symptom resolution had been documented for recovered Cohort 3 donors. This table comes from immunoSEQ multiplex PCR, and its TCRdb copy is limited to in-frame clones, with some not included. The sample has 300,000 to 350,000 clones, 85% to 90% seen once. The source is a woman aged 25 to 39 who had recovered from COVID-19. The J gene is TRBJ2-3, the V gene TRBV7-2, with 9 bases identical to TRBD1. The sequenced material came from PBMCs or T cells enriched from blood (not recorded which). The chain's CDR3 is CASSFGTGSDTQYF. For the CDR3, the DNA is TGTGCCAGCAGCTTCGGGACAGGGTCCGATACGCAGTATTTT.